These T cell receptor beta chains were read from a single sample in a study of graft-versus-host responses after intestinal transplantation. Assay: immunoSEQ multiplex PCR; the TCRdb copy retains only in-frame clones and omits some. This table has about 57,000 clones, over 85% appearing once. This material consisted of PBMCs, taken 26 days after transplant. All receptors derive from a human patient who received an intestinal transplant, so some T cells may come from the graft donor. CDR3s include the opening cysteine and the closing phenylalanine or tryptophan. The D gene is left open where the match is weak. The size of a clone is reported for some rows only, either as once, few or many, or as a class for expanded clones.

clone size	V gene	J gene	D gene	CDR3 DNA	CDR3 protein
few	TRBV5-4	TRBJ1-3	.	TGTGCCAGCAGCTTGGGGGACTTCTCTGGAAACACCATATATTTT	CASSLGDFSGNTIYF
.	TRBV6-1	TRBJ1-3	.	TGTGCCAGCAGTGAAACCCCGGGATCCGGAAGCACCATATATTTT	CASSETPGSGSTIYF
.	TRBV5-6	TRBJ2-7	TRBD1	TGTGCCAGCAGCGAACAGGGGCCGAGCTCCTACGAGCAGTACTTC	CASSEQGPSSYEQYF
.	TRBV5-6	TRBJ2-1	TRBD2	TGTGCCAGCAGCCCTGCGGGAGTGAGTGAGCAGTTCTTC	CASSPAGVSEQFF
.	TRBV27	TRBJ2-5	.	TGTGCCAGCAGTTTATCGGGGGCGCAGAAAGAGACCCAGTACTTC	CASSLSGAQKETQYF
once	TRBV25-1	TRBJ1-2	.	TGTGCCAGCAGTTGGGGGCCTAACTATGGCTACACCTTC	CASSWGPNYGYTF
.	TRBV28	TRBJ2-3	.	TGTGCCAGCAGTTTCCTCGGTATCACAGATACGCAGTATTTT	CASSFLGITDTQYF
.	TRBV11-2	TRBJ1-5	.	TGTGCCAGCAGCTTATCGGGTTGGGATCAGCCCCAGCATTTT	CASSLSGWDQPQHF
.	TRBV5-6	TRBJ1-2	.	TGTGCCAGCAGCTTCCAGGCCTCATATGGCTACACCTTC	CASSFQASYGYTF
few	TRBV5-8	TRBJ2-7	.	TGTGCCAGCAGCCCGTTCTCCGAGCAGTACTTC	CASSPFSEQYF
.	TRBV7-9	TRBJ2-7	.	TGTGCCAGCAGGCGGGCCGGGAGTCAAAACGAGCAGTACTTC	CASRRAGSQNEQYF
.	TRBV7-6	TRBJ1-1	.	TGTGCCAGCAGCCAGTTCGGGTCGGGGACTGAAGCTTTCTTT	CASSQFGSGTEAFF
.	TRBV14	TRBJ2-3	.	TGTGCCAGCAGCCAAGATCTCACAGATACGCAGTATTTT	CASSQDLTDTQYF
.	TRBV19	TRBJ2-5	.	TGTGCCAGTAGTGCCTTCAGGGAAGAGACCCAGTACTTC	CASSAFREETQYF
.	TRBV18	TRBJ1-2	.	TGTGCCAGCTCACCACCAGCAGGGGATGGCTACACCTTC	CASSPPAGDGYTF
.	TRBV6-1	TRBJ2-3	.	TGTGCCAGCAGGGATAGGGGGACAGATACGCAGTATTTT	CASRDRGTDTQYF
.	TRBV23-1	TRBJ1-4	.	TGCGCCAAACACGATTTAAAGGGGACTAATGAAAAACTGTTTTTT	CAKHDLKGTNEKLFF
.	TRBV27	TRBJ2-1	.	TGTGCCAGCAGTCCCACTTACAATGAGCAGTTCTTC	CASSPTYNEQFF
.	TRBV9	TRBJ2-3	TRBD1	TGTGCCAGCAGCGTGACAGGGTCAGATACGCAGTATTTT	CASSVTGSDTQYF
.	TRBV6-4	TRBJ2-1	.	TGTGCCAGCAGTGACGGGGGAGGTGAGCAGTTCTTC	CASSDGGGEQFF
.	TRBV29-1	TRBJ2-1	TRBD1	TGCAGCGTTCACCGGGACAGTTATTACAATGAGCAGTTCTTC	CSVHRDSYYNEQFF
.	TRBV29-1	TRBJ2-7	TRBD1	TGCAGCGTTGAAGCCCCCGGGGACAGCTCCTACGAGCAGTACTTC	CSVEAPGDSSYEQYF
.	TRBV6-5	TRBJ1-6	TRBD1	TGTGCCAGCAGCCCCGACAGGGATGGGAATTCACCCCTCCACTTT	CASSPDRDGNSPLHF
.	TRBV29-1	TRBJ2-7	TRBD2	TGCAGCGTTGAAGACCTACCAGGACTAGCGGGAGATCTCGGGGAGCAGTACTTC	CSVEDLPGLAGDLGEQYF
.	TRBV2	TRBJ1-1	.	TGTGCCAGCAGTGAAGGGGCTCCCGTATCGGTTGAAGCTTTCTTT	CASSEGAPVSVEAFF
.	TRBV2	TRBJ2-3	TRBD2	TGTGCCAGCAGTGAAGATTCTAGCGGGGGGGACACAGATACGCAGTATTTT	CASSEDSSGGDTDTQYF
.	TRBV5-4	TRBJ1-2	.	TGTGCCAGCAGCTTGAAGGGGTCGAACTATGGCTACACCTTC	CASSLKGSNYGYTF
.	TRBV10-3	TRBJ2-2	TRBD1	TGTGCCATCAACGAACAGGGGCCGTCCGGGGAGCTGTTTTTT	CAINEQGPSGELFF
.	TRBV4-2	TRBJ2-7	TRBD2	TGTGCCAGCAGCCAAGCGATTGGAATCAGGGGGATTATACGGCGGGAGGGCATCTCCTACGAGCAGTACTTC	CASSQAIGIRGIIRREGISYEQYF
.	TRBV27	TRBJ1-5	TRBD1	TGTGCCAGCAGTTTACGGTTTCAGGGGGGCTATCAGCCCCAGCATTTT	CASSLRFQGGYQPQHF
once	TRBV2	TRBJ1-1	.	TGTGCCAGCAGCCGTCGGACAGTCTCACCTTTGAACACTGAAGCTTTCTTT	CASSRRTVSPLNTEAFF
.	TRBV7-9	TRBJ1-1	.	TGTGCCAGCAGCTCGATTGCCGGGACATCTGAAGCTTTCTTT	CASSSIAGTSEAFF
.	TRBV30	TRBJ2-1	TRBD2	TGTGCCTGGAGTGTATTAGCGGGGGTCGACAATGAGCAGTTCTTC	CAWSVLAGVDNEQFF
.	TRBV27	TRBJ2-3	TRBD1	TGTGCCAGCAGTTCCTACAGCACCGGGACAGGGGGGTCAGATACGCAGTATTTT	CASSSYSTGTGGSDTQYF
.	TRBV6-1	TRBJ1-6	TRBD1	TGTGCCAGCAGTGAATTAACAGGGGTATCCTATAATTCACCCCTCCACTTT	CASSELTGVSYNSPLHF
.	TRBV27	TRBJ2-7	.	TGTGCCAGCAGTTTTCAAGGGGTCCCTCAGTACGAGCAGTACTTC	CASSFQGVPQYEQYF
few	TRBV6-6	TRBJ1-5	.	TGTGCCAGCAGTTCCACGGACAGCGAAAGCCAGCCCCAGCATTTT	CASSSTDSESQPQHF
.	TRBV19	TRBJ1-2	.	TGTGCCAGTTACCGAGGTTATGGCTACACCTTC	CASYRGYGYTF
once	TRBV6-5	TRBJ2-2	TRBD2	TGTGCCAGCAGTTCCCGGGAGGCCGGGGAGCTGTTTTTT	CASSSREAGELFF
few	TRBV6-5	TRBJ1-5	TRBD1	TGTGCCAGCTCGGTGACAGGGAGCAATCAGCCCCAGCATTTT	CASSVTGSNQPQHF
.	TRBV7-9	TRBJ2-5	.	TGTGCCAGCAGCTCAGAAGAGACCCAGTACTTC	CASSSEETQYF
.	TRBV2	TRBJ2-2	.	TGTGCCAGCAGTGTCGCGTTCGGGGAGCTGTTTTTT	CASSVAFGELFF
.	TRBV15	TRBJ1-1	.	TGTGCCACCAGCAGGGGGGGGAACACTGAAGCTTTCTTT	CATSRGGNTEAFF
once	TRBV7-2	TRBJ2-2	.	TGTGCCAGCAGTCAGCTAAACGGGGTCGGCACCGGGGAGCTGTTTTTT	CASSQLNGVGTGELFF
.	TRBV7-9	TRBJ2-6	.	TGTGCCAGCAGCCAAACCCTGAACAGGGATGGGGCCAACGTCCTGACTTTC	CASSQTLNRDGANVLTF
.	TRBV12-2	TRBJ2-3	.	TGTGCAAGTCGCCACGTCGGGGTAGCGGGGGGAGATACGCAGTATTTT	CASRHVGVAGGDTQYF
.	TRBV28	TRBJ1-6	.	TGTGCCAGCAGCTCCTCGGAGGCGGGATGGAATCGCCTCCACTTT	CASSSSEAGWNRLHF